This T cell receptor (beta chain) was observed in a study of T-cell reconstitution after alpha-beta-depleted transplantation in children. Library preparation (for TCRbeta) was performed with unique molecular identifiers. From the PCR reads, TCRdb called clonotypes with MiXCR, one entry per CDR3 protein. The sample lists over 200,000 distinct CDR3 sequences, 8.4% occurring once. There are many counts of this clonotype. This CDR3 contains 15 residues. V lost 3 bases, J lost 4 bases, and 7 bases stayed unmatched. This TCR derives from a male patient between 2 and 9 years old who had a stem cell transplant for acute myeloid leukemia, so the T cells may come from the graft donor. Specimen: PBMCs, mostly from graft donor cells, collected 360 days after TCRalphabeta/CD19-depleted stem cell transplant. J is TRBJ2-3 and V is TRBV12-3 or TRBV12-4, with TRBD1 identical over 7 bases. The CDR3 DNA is TGTGCCAGCAGTTTCGACAGGGAATTGTCAGATACGCAGTATTTT. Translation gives CASSFDRELSDTQYF.